Listed below are T cell receptor beta chains from one sample, sequenced in a study of blood T cell repertoires in COVID-19. Produced via immunoSEQ multiplex PCR; TCRdb's table is partial and in-frame only. The profile shows approximately 400,000 clones, about 90% of them singletons. The sample comprised PBMCs or T cells enriched from blood (not recorded which). The receptors come from a man younger than 40 who had recovered from COVID-19. The CDR3 runs from the conserved cysteine through the conserved F or W. A D gene is named only where the DNA matches it firmly. Size is omitted from some rows. Given values are once, few, many or a class for expanded clones.

abundance | d_gene | j_gene | v_gene | len | CDR3aa | CDR3nt
. | TRBD1 | TRBJ2-2 | TRBV30 | 13 | CAWKTGETGELFF | TGTGCCTGGAAGACAGGGGAAACCGGGGAGCTGTTTTTT
few | TRBD2 | TRBJ2-5 | TRBV2 | 15 | CASSGEGLNQETQYF | TGTGCCAGCAGCGGGGAGGGGCTTAACCAAGAGACCCAGTACTTC
. | TRBD1 | TRBJ1-5 | TRBV18 | 14 | CASSSTGGLQPQHF | TGTGCCAGCTCATCGACAGGGGGCTTGCAGCCCCAGCATTTT
. | TRBD1 | TRBJ2-1 | TRBV28 | 13 | CASRQGAGNEQFF | TGTGCCAGCAGACAGGGGGCGGGGAATGAGCAGTTCTTC
. | TRBD1 | TRBJ2-7 | TRBV6-5 | 14 | CASSGTGGSYEQYF | TGTGCCAGCTCAGGGACAGGGGGCTCCTACGAGCAGTACTTC
. | . | TRBJ1-1 | TRBV12-3/TRBV12-4 | 11 | CASSLRQEAFF | TGTGCCAGCAGTTTGCGGCAGGAAGCTTTCTTT
. | . | TRBJ1-2 | TRBV4-3 | 15 | CASSQDRVGAYGYTF | TGCGCCAGCAGCCAAGACAGGGTAGGGGCCTATGGCTACACCTTC
. | . | TRBJ2-7 | TRBV6-5 | 11 | CASSFGLQEYF | TGTGCCAGCAGTTTTGGGTTGCAGGAGTACTTC
. | . | TRBJ2-2 | TRBV18 | 12 | CASSPGGGELFF | TGTGCCAGCTCACCCGGCGGCGGGGAGCTGTTTTTT
few | . | TRBJ2-7 | TRBV5-4 | 14 | CASSPVTGTYEQYF | TGTGCCAGCAGCCCAGTAACAGGGACCTACGAGCAGTACTTC
. | . | TRBJ1-2 | TRBV7-2 | 14 | CASSLTIANYGYTF | TGTGCCAGCAGCCTTACTATAGCTAACTATGGCTACACCTTC
. | . | TRBJ2-7 | TRBV11-3 | 13 | CASSKDSTYEQYF | TGTGCCAGCAGCAAGGACTCAACCTACGAGCAGTACTTC
. | . | TRBJ1-5 | TRBV12-3/TRBV12-4 | 13 | CASSPGSNQPQHF | TGTGCCAGCAGTCCGGGGTCCAATCAGCCCCAGCATTTT
. | TRBD1 | TRBJ1-2 | TRBV3-1/TRBV3-2 | 13 | CASSRQGAYGYTF | TGTGCCAGCAGCCGCCAGGGGGCTTATGGCTACACCTTC
. | TRBD1 | TRBJ1-3 | TRBV6-5 | 15 | CASRWTGPSGNTIYF | TGTGCCAGCAGGTGGACAGGGCCCTCTGGAAACACCATATATTTT
. | . | TRBJ1-2 | TRBV9 | 13 | CASSVVPGEGYTF | TGTGCCAGCAGCGTAGTGCCCGGGGAGGGCTACACCTTC
. | . | TRBJ2-7 | TRBV6-5 | 13 | CASREPGVNEQYF | TGTGCCAGCCGCGAGCCCGGGGTCAACGAGCAGTACTTC
. | . | TRBJ1-2 | TRBV19 | 14 | CASSIGNIPESYTF | TGTGCCAGTAGTATCGGGAACATCCCGGAAAGCTACACCTTC
. | . | TRBJ2-1 | TRBV5-1 | 15 | CASRAPGLLGDEQFF | TGCGCCAGCCGCGCGCCCGGACTTCTTGGGGATGAGCAGTTCTTC
. | . | TRBJ1-5 | TRBV7-9 | 14 | CASSLAAGNQPQHF | TGTGCCAGCAGCTTAGCCGCGGGAAATCAGCCCCAGCATTTT
. | . | TRBJ1-2 | TRBV4-1 | 15 | CASTRDTPVGYGYTF | TGCGCCAGCACCAGGGACACTCCTGTCGGCTATGGCTACACCTTC
. | TRBD2 | TRBJ2-3 | TRBV27 | 18 | CASSSPGLAGGLADTQYF | TGTGCCAGCAGTTCCCCGGGACTAGCGGGGGGGCTGGCAGATACGCAGTATTTT
. | TRBD1 | TRBJ1-4 | TRBV20-1 | 15 | CSASGTGLTNEKLFF | TGCAGTGCTAGTGGGACAGGGTTAACTAATGAAAAACTGTTTTTT
few | TRBD1 | TRBJ1-5 | TRBV19 | 16 | CASTVFGGGVNQPQHF | TGTGCCAGTACGGTTTTCGGAGGGGGCGTCAATCAGCCCCAGCATTTT
. | TRBD1 | TRBJ1-4 | TRBV6-5 | 16 | CASSYSPGGTNEKLFF | TGTGCCAGCAGTTACTCCCCAGGGGGAACTAATGAAAAACTGTTTTTT
. | TRBD2 | TRBJ2-1 | TRBV6-5 | 16 | CASSYPGLAGPNEQFF | TGTGCCAGCAGTTACCCTGGACTAGCGGGGCCCAATGAGCAGTTCTTC
. | TRBD1 | TRBJ1-3 | TRBV9 | 17 | CASSVGEGGASGNTIYF | TGTGCCAGCAGCGTAGGGGAAGGGGGCGCATCTGGAAACACCATATATTTT
few | . | TRBJ1-6 | TRBV5-1 | 15 | CASSLGLSHNSPLHF | TGCGCCAGCAGCTTGGGACTAAGTCATAATTCACCCCTCCACTTT
. | . | TRBJ2-2 | TRBV19 | 15 | CASSIVGGNTGELFF | TGTGCCAGTAGTATAGTTGGAGGGAACACCGGGGAGCTGTTTTTT
. | . | TRBJ2-3 | TRBV9 | 15 | CASSSGPRTGDTQYF | TGTGCCAGCAGCTCAGGACCACGGACTGGGGATACGCAGTATTTT
. | . | TRBJ1-2 | TRBV3-1/TRBV3-2 | 14 | CASSQARGGYGYTF | TGTGCCAGCAGCCAGGCTAGGGGAGGCTATGGCTACACCTTC
. | TRBD1 | TRBJ1-4 | TRBV14 | 16 | CASSQDLGTGNEKLFF | TGTGCCAGCAGCCAAGATCTGGGGACAGGGAATGAAAAACTGTTTTTT
. | . | TRBJ2-1 | TRBV7-3 | 15 | CASSFTRETYNEQFF | TGTGCCAGCAGCTTCACCAGGGAAACCTACAATGAGCAGTTCTTC
few | . | TRBJ1-4 | TRBV10-3 | 12 | CAISRSGKKLFF | TGTGCCATCAGTCGGTCAGGTAAAAAACTGTTTTTT
. | TRBD1 | TRBJ1-1 | TRBV19 | 16 | CASSLARWTGNTEAFF | TGTGCCAGTAGCCTCGCACGATGGACAGGGAACACTGAAGCTTTCTTT
. | . | TRBJ1-1 | TRBV9 | 13 | CASSPPMAYEAFF | TGTGCCAGCAGCCCTCCCATGGCTTATGAAGCTTTCTTT
. | . | TRBJ1-2 | TRBV5-1 | 13 | CASSAESNYGYTF | TGCGCCAGCAGCGCAGAATCAAACTATGGCTACACCTTC
. | . | TRBJ1-5 | TRBV30 | 15 | CAWSPLQVSNQPQHF | TGTGCCTGGAGTCCGCTACAGGTTAGCAATCAGCCCCAGCATTTT
. | . | TRBJ1-2 | TRBV9 | 17 | CASSVVSDRLANYGYTF | TGTGCCAGCAGCGTAGTTAGTGACCGGCTAGCTAACTATGGCTACACCTTC
. | . | TRBJ1-2 | TRBV7-2 | 13 | CASSLAGEYGYTF | TGTGCCAGCAGCTTGGCAGGGGAGTATGGCTACACCTTC
. | . | TRBJ1-3 | TRBV4-3 | 16 | CASSQDGAGSGNTIYF | TGCGCCAGCAGCCAAGATGGGGCAGGGTCTGGAAACACCATATATTTT
. | TRBD2 | TRBJ2-1 | TRBV15 | 18 | CATSRPPTSGESYNEQFF | TGTGCCACCAGCAGGCCCCCGACTAGCGGGGAATCCTACAATGAGCAGTTCTTC
once | . | TRBJ1-1 | TRBV2 | 13 | CASKTGNDVRAFF | TGTGCCAGCAAAACAGGGAATGACGTTCGAGCTTTCTTT
. | . | TRBJ2-7 | TRBV6-5 | 15 | CASSYSRGPSYEQYF | TGTGCCAGCAGTTACTCGAGAGGTCCCTCCTACGAGCAGTACTTC
. | . | TRBJ1-1 | TRBV10-3 | 14 | CAIRGDSHNTEAFF | TGTGCCATCAGAGGCGACAGTCACAACACTGAAGCTTTCTTT
. | . | TRBJ2-1 | TRBV12-3/TRBV12-4 | 13 | CASALTGGGEQFF | TGTGCCAGCGCGTTGACAGGAGGTGGTGAGCAGTTCTTC
. | TRBD2 | TRBJ2-1 | TRBV5-6 | 18 | CASSLLLAGGTVYNEQFF | TGTGCCAGCAGCTTGTTACTAGCGGGGGGGACTGTTTACAATGAGCAGTTCTTC
. | TRBD1 | TRBJ1-3 | TRBV5-1 | 15 | CASSHGQVSGNTIYF | TGCGCCAGCAGCCACGGACAGGTCTCTGGAAACACCATATATTTT
. | . | TRBJ1-1 | TRBV5-4 | 13 | CASSVGPGGEAFF | TGTGCCAGCAGCGTCGGCCCCGGAGGTGAAGCTTTCTTT
. | . | TRBJ1-1 | TRBV27 | 15 | CASSFFSFGGTEAFF | TGTGCCAGCAGTTTCTTTTCCTTCGGGGGGACTGAAGCTTTCTTT
. | . | TRBJ1-1 | TRBV7-9 | 13 | CASSLGANTEAFF | TGTGCCAGCAGCTTAGGGGCAAACACTGAAGCTTTCTTT
. | . | TRBJ1-3 | TRBV9 | 13 | CASSVTYASTIYF | TGTGCCAGCAGCGTCACGTATGCGAGCACCATATATTTT
. | TRBD2 | TRBJ2-3 | TRBV9 | 15 | CASSVRGLPPDTQYF | TGTGCCAGCAGCGTTCGGGGACTACCACCGGATACGCAGTATTTT
. | . | TRBJ2-5 | TRBV7-6 | 13 | CASSSRGTETQYF | TGTGCCAGCAGCTCACGGGGGACGGAGACCCAGTACTTC